The rows below give T cell receptor beta chains drawn from one sample of a study of PD-1 blockade in classical Hodgkin lymphoma. Assay used: immunoSEQ multiplex PCR; TCRdb lists only in-frame clones, some missing. The sample holds approximately 29,000 clones, roughly 77% seen once. The sequenced sample was peripheral blood mononuclear cells (PBMCs), obtained before the fourth cycle of nivolumab. The origin of the receptors is a human donor with classical Hodgkin lymphoma. The CDR3 runs from the conserved cysteine through the conserved F or W. D genes are given only for firm matches. For some rows the clone size is stated as once, few or many, or as a class when expanded; others skip it.

D gene | J gene | V gene | clone size | CDR3 DNA | CDR3 protein
. | TRBJ2-1 | TRBV18 | . | TGTGCCAGCTCAAACCCCGGCAGGGGAGTTTATGAGCAGTTCTTC | CASSNPGRGVYEQFF
. | TRBJ1-1 | TRBV28 | . | TGTGCCAGCAGTTTAACCGAAGGGCTCACTGAAGCTTTCTTT | CASSLTEGLTEAFF
TRBD2 | TRBJ2-1 | TRBV6-5 | . | TGTGCCAGCAGGCCGAGACTAGCGGGAGGCAATGAGCAGTTCTTC | CASRPRLAGGNEQFF
. | TRBJ2-7 | TRBV6-1 | . | TGTGCGGTTTCCAGGGTCTCCTACGAGCAGTACTTC | CAVSRVSYEQYF
. | TRBJ2-3 | TRBV18 | . | TGTGCCAGCTCCCTCCAGCAGGGAACAGATACGCAGTATTTT | CASSLQQGTDTQYF
. | TRBJ2-7 | TRBV5-1 | . | TGCGCCAGCAGCGCCACCACCGGGATTAACTACGAGCAGTACTTC | CASSATTGINYEQYF
TRBD1 | TRBJ2-2 | TRBV6-5 | . | TGTGCCAGCGGTCATATCGGACAGGTCACCGGGGAGCTGTTTTTT | CASGHIGQVTGELFF
TRBD1 | TRBJ2-7 | TRBV28 | once | TGTGCCAGCAGTTTGGACAGGTTAAGCTCCTACGAGCAGTACTTC | CASSLDRLSSYEQYF
. | TRBJ1-1 | TRBV10-3 | . | TGTGCCATCAGTGAGACAGGGATCGACGCTTTCTTT | CAISETGIDAFF
. | TRBJ2-5 | TRBV7-2 | . | TGTGCCAGCAGCTTAGAGCGCCTGCACTATGAGTCCCAGTACTTC | CASSLERLHYESQYF
. | TRBJ1-1 | TRBV28 | . | TGTGCCAGCAGTGGAGGGCAGGCGAACACTGAAGCTTTCTTT | CASSGGQANTEAFF
. | TRBJ2-5 | TRBV7-8 | . | TGTGCCAGCAGCGTCGCAACTAGCTTTTCTGTTTCTGGAGAGACCCAGTACTTC | CASSVATSFSVSGETQYF
TRBD1 | TRBJ2-5 | TRBV7-9 | . | TGTGCCAGCAGCTGGGCTACAGGGGGCGGAGAGACCCAGTACTTC | CASSWATGGGETQYF
TRBD1 | TRBJ1-2 | TRBV19 | . | TGTGCCAGTACGTACCGGGACAGATTCTATGGCTACACCTTC | CASTYRDRFYGYTF
TRBD1 | TRBJ2-7 | TRBV2 | . | TGTGCCAGCACCAACGGACAGGGTATTACCTACGAGCAGTACTTC | CASTNGQGITYEQYF
. | TRBJ2-7 | TRBV27 | . | TGTGCCAGCAGTCCATTTTCTGTTGGCGAGCAGTACTTC | CASSPFSVGEQYF
TRBD1 | TRBJ2-7 | TRBV19 | . | TGTGCCAGTAGTAGGACAGGGGGATACGAGCAGTACTTC | CASSRTGGYEQYF
. | TRBJ2-3 | TRBV15 | . | TGTGCCACCAGCAGAGAAGGGACCCACGTGAGCACAGATACGCAGTATTTT | CATSREGTHVSTDTQYF
TRBD1 | TRBJ2-3 | TRBV5-8 | . | TGTGCCAGCAGCGTGGACAGGGGCACAGATACGCAGTATTTT | CASSVDRGTDTQYF
. | TRBJ1-1 | TRBV5-8 | . | TGTGCCAGCAGCCGCACGCGACCGGGACTGAGTTCTTCTGGGAACACTGAAGCTTTCTTT | CASSRTRPGLSSSGNTEAFF
. | TRBJ1-2 | TRBV10-3 | . | TGTGCCATCAAAAACGCAGGGTCTGGCTACACCTTC | CAIKNAGSGYTF
TRBD1 | TRBJ2-5 | TRBV7-2 | . | TGTGCCAGCAGCCTAGCCGGGACAGGGGTTTTCGGTGAGACCCAGTACTTC | CASSLAGTGVFGETQYF
. | TRBJ1-1 | TRBV11-2 | . | TGTGCCAGCAGCTTAGGTTTCACTGAAGCTTTCTTT | CASSLGFTEAFF
. | TRBJ1-2 | TRBV27 | . | TGTGCCAGCAGTACAGGGATAACTTCGGGCTACACCTTC | CASSTGITSGYTF
TRBD2 | TRBJ2-1 | TRBV14 | . | TGTGCCAGCAGCCAAAGGGTCCTAGCGGGAGGGCATTACAATGAGCAGTTCTTC | CASSQRVLAGGHYNEQFF
. | TRBJ2-7 | TRBV2 | . | TGTGCCAGCAGTGAATGGAACTACGAGCAGTACTTC | CASSEWNYEQYF
. | TRBJ1-1 | TRBV7-9 | . | TGTGCCAGCAGCTCTCTTCTTTATGGGGCGCTGGGCACTGAAGCTTTCTTT | CASSSLLYGALGTEAFF
TRBD1 | TRBJ2-7 | TRBV6-6 | . | TGTGCCAGCAGTGGGGGGACAGGGGTTCCCTACGAGCAGTACTTC | CASSGGTGVPYEQYF
. | TRBJ2-3 | TRBV25-1 | . | TGTGCCAGCAGGCTCACAGATACGCAGTATTTT | CASRLTDTQYF
TRBD2 | TRBJ2-2 | TRBV28 | . | TGTGCCAGCAGACGGACTAGCGGGAGTGTCGGGGAGCTGTTTTTT | CASRRTSGSVGELFF